This TCR beta chain was documented in a study of cytotoxic CD8 clonotypes in ibrutinib-treated CLL. Study observations and caveats: At progression, clonality fell back toward baseline after rising at ibrutinib response.

V lost 4 bases, J lost 4 bases, and 13 bases lay in between. Germline loops: CDR1 GTSNPN, CDR2 SVGIG (reference sequence). The CDR3 covers 13 residues. Deep sequencing aimed at 1 in 200,000 to 1 in 1 million T cells' resolution. Here immunoSEQ multiplex PCR was the method, and the copy in TCRdb shows in-frame clones only, minus some. The sample lists about 76,000 clones, approximately 82% occurring once. Details on this clone: The antigen is not known.

This TCR came from a human donor with chronic lymphocytic leukemia. J is TRBJ1-2 and V is TRBV30; a possible D gene is TRBD1 (6 bases). The material was PBMCs, obtained after 24 months of ibrutinib treatment. As DNA, the CDR3 is TGTGCCTGGACAGGGACACTACCCTATGGCTACACCTTC. As protein: CAWTGTLPYGYTF.